This T cell receptor (beta chain) originates from a study of response to subunit inactivated influenza vaccine. TCRdb redid the calling of the RT-PCR reads with MiXCR, one entry per CDR3 protein. The sample contains 500,000 to 600,000 distinct CDR3 sequences, over 9.5% of which appear only once. This clonotype was counted ten times or more. The antigen is undetermined. Study observations and caveats: The authors proposed limited new T cell recruitment per seasonal influenza vaccination.

This CDR3 region has 15 residues. Trimming took off 0 bases at V and 2 bases at J, with 10 bases between the two ends. Germline CDR1 MDHEN, CDR2 SYDVKM. This rearrangement joins TRBV28 to TRBJ1-1; D not certain. This TCR was recovered from a man aged 45-65 years who received an inactivated influenza vaccine. Sample: PBMCs from blood, taken on the day of vaccination. The CDR3 spells CASSLWSRKNTEAFF. The CDR3 DNA reads as TGTGCCAGCAGTTTATGGAGCAGGAAAAACACTGAAGCTTTCTTT.